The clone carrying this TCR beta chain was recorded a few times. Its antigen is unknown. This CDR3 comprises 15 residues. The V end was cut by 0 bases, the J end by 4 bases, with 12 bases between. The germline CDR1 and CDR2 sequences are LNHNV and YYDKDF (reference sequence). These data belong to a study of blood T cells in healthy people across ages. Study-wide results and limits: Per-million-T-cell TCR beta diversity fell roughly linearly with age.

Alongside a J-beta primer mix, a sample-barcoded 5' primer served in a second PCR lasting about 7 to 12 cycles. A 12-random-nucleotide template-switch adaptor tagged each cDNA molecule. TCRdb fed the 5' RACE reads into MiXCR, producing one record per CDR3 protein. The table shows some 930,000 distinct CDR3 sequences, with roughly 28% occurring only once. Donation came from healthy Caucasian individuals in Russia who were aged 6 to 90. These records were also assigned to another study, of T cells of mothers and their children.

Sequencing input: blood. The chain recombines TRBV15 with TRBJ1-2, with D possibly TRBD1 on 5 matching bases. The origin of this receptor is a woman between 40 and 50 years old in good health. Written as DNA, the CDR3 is TGTGCCACCAGCAGAGATTTTGCAGGGCCCTATGGCTACACCTTC. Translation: CATSRDFAGPYGYTF. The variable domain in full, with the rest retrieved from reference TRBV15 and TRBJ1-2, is DAMVIQNPRYQVTQFGKPVTLSCSQTLNHNVMYWYQQKSSQAPKLLFHYYDKDFNNEADTPDNFQSRRPNTSFCFLDIRSPGLGDTAMYLCATSRDFAGPYGYTFGSGTRLTVV.